Below, 32 T cell receptor beta chains from the same sample are listed, as sequenced in a study of Ad26.COV2.S vaccination and SARS-CoV-2 variants. Treatment specified: some 20 received Ad26.COV2.S at low or high dose, single or two shots; several received placebo; per-sample allocation not given. After the first vaccine or placebo injection, samples were drawn on day 63. The protocol was immunoSEQ multiplex PCR, while the TCRdb copy is restricted to in-frame clones and leaves out a portion. The sample has some 390,000 clones; around 91% are singletons. This sample comprised peripheral blood, obtained in a trial of Ad26.COV2.S vaccine versus placebo. The receptors derive from a person between 18 and 59 years old who received the Ad26.COV2.S COVID-19 vaccine or a placebo.

This chain joins TRBV5-6 and TRBJ2-7; D uncertain. This CDR3 spans 14 amino acids. Germline loops: CDR1 SGHDT, CDR2 YYEEEE. Deletions cut 0 bases from V and 2 bases from J, with 9 bases between. The CDR3 DNA is TGTGCCAGCAGCTTGGGTTTGCGGACCTACGAGCAGTACTTC. Protein: CASSLGLRTYEQYF.

Details on this clone: Other DNA sequences in the same sample also yield this CDR3. The rearrangement links TRBV7-9 to TRBJ2-7, with 10 nucleotides matching TRBD2. The CDR3 totals 14 residues. V shed 1 base and J 6 bases; nucleotides not matched to a gene: 3. Germline CDR1 and CDR2: SEHNR and FQNEAQ (reference sequence). CDR3 sequence (DNA): TGTGCCAGCAGCTTAGTGTTAGCGGGAGGCGAGCAGTACTTC. It specifies CASSLVLAGGEQYF.

This clone was picked up a small number of times. The V call is TRBV11-3, the J call TRBJ1-1; D may be TRBD1 (5 bases). V lost 0 bases, J lost 3 bases, and 5 bases lay in between. The CDR3 consists of 13 residues. The germline CDR1 and CDR2 sequences are SGHNT and YENEEA. This CDR3 is CASSLEGDTEAFF. Here the CDR3 DNA reads TGTGCCAGCAGCTTAGAAGGGGACACTGAAGCTTTCTTT. Full variable domain (outside the CDR3, taken from reference TRBV11-3 and TRBJ1-1): EAGVVQSPRYKIIEKKQPVAFWCNPISGHNTLYWYLQNLGQGPELLIRYENEEAVDDSQLPKDRFSAERLKGVDSTLKIQPAELGDSAVYLCASSLEGDTEAFFGQGTRLTVV.

The CDR3 region has the DNA TGTGCCAGCAGTCTCCTGGGAAGGGTCGCATGGAATTCACCCCTCCACTTT. Its protein is CASSLLGRVAWNSPLHF. The rearrangement joins TRBV28 to TRBJ1-6; D gene ambiguous. The germline V gene has CDR1 MDHEN and CDR2 SYDVKM. Trimming took off 5 bases at V and 7 bases at J, with 21 bases between the two ends. This CDR3 is 17 amino acids long.

The genes are TRBV10-2 and TRBJ1-1; 8 nucleotides agree with TRBD1. CDR1 is WSHSY, CDR2 SAAADI, per germline. The V and J ends lost 6 bases and 1 base, in that order; junction bases with no gene match: 4. This CDR3 spans 14 amino acids. CDR3 sequence reads: CASRRGQGNTEAFF. The CDR3, as DNA: TGCGCCAGCAGGCGCGGACAGGGGAACACTGAAGCTTTCTTT.

The V and J genes are TRBV27 and TRBJ2-7, with unresolved D. The V gene's germline CDR1 is MNHEY and CDR2 SMNVEV (reference sequence). There are 11 residues in the CDR3. The ends were cut back, 5 bases at V and 6 bases at J, with 8 bases in the middle. The CDR3 reads CASSHFGEQYF. CDR3 bases: TGTGCCAGCAGTCATTTTGGCGAGCAGTACTTC.

The V and J genes are TRBV7-3 and TRBJ2-3; TRBD2 might be the D (5 bases). Germline V gives CDR1 SGHTA, CDR2 FQGTGA. V dropped 5 bases and J dropped 2 bases, with 11 bases sitting between them. CDR3 size: 14 residues. CDR3 amino acids: CASSPAGTTDTQYF. As DNA, the CDR3 is TGTGCCAGCAGCCCGGCGGGCACCACAGATACGCAGTATTTT. The variable domain in full, with the rest retrieved from reference TRBV7-3 and TRBJ2-3, is GAGVSQTPSNKVTEKGKYVELRCDPISGHTALYWYRQSLGQGPEFLIYFQGTGAADDSGLPNDRFFAVRPEGSVSTLKIQRTERGDSAVYLCASSPAGTTDTQYFGPGTRLTVL.

This clone occurred once. The chain uses TRBV30 and TRBJ1-2; D not certain. Per the germline V gene, CDR1 is GTSNPN and CDR2 is SVGIG (reference sequence). The CDR3 totals 8 residues. V was pared by 6 bases and J by 6 bases, with 2 bases between. The CDR3 DNA sequence: TGTGCCTGCCATGGCTACACCTTC. Protein sequence: CACHGYTF.

This clone showed up just a few times. The rearrangement joins TRBV6-5 to TRBJ2-3; no clear D gene. The CDR3 spans 13 residues. With 5 bases removed from V and 1 base from J, the gap between germline ends came to 7 bases. Germline-derived CDR1 and CDR2 are MNHEY and SVGAGI. In nucleotides, the CDR3 is TGTGCCAGCAGTCGACGAGGCACAGATACGCAGTATTTT. It is translated as CASSRRGTDTQYF.

This clone was observed a single time. The chain combines TRBV28 with TRBJ1-3; D gene ambiguous. CDR3 size: 16 residues. Trimming left V 2 bases short and J 0 bases short, with 11 bases between. The germline gives CDR1 MDHEN, CDR2 SYDVKM. CDR3 sequence reads: CASSLSQKLSGNTIYF. The DNA of the CDR3 is TGTGCCAGCAGTTTAAGTCAGAAACTCTCTGGAAACACCATATATTTT. Looking up the rest from reference TRBV28 and TRBJ1-3 gives the full variable domain: DVKVTQSSRYLVKRTGEKVFLECVQDMDHENMFWYRQDPGLGLRLIYFSYDVKMKEKGDIPEGYSVSREKKERFSLILESASTNQTSMYLCASSLSQKLSGNTIYFGEGSWLTVV.

The chain carries TRBV2 and TRBJ2-1; D call uncertain. CDR1 is SNHLY and CDR2 is FYNNEI in the germline V gene. Trimming took 7 bases from V and 0 from J, leaving 7 bases between them. The CDR3 has 13 amino acids. The CDR3 DNA sequence: TGTGCCAGCAAGGGCTTCTCCTACAATGAGCAGTTCTTC. Translated: CASKGFSYNEQFF. Supplemented by reference TRBV2 and TRBJ2-1, the full variable domain reads EPEVTQTPSHQVTQMGQEVILRCVPISNHLYFYWYRQILGQKVEFLVSFYNNEISEKSEIFDDQFSVERPDGSNFTLKIRSTKLEDSAMYFCASKGFSYNEQFFGPGTRLTVL.

The chain couples TRBV10-1 to TRBJ2-1, with TRBD1 identical over 7 bases. The CDR3 runs 14 residues. Germline V gives CDR1 WNHNN, CDR2 SYGVQD (reference sequence). The V gene end was trimmed by 4 bases and the J gene end by 7 bases; junction bases not matched to a gene: 7. CDR3 in DNA: TGCGCCAGCAGTGTTGGACAGGTAGGAAATGAGCAGTTCTTC. Encoded protein: CASSVGQVGNEQFF.

For this clone: At the DNA level, this CDR3 is encoded by other sequences in the same sample as well. This chain connects TRBV2 to TRBJ2-5; D not certain. V gave up 3 bases and J gave up 2 bases, with 4 bases separating them. This CDR3 has 12 amino acids. The germline gives CDR1 SNHLY, CDR2 FYNNEI. CDR3 sequence reads: CASSEVQETQYF. In nucleotides, the CDR3 is TGTGCCAGCAGTGAGGTACAAGAGACCCAGTACTTC.

This rearrangement joins TRBV3-1 (or the pseudogene TRBV3-2) to TRBJ1-4; the match to TRBD1 covers 7 bases. Germline-derived CDR1 and CDR2 are LGHDT and YNNKEL (reference sequence). V lost 2 bases to trimming and J lost 5 bases; unmatched junction nucleotides: 5. The CDR3 extends over 15 amino acids. The CDR3, as DNA: TGTGCCAGCAGCCAATCAGGGGGTTTAAATGAAAAACTGTTTTTT. The encoded protein is CASSQSGGLNEKLFF.

This clone was counted a few times. The same CDR3 is also encoded by other DNA sequences in this sample. The chain couples TRBV18 to TRBJ2-1; D not resolved. This CDR3 has 14 residues. The ends were cut back, 0 bases at V and 4 bases at J, with 7 bases in the middle. Germline-derived CDR1 and CDR2 are KGHSH and LQKENI. CDR3 coding DNA: TGTGCCAGCTCACCACCGTTGGGTTACAATGAGCAGTTCTTC. It codes for CASSPPLGYNEQFF.

The V and J genes are TRBV5-5 and TRBJ2-1, with 11 bases aligning to TRBD2. Germline lookup yields CDR1 SGHKS and CDR2 YYEKEE (reference sequence). The CDR3 length is 12 residues. V lost 3 bases to trimming and J lost 14 bases; unmatched junction nucleotides: 4. CDR3 sequence reads: CASSSTSGIEFF. CDR3 bases: TGTGCCAGCAGCTCGACTAGCGGGATTGAGTTCTTC.

DNA for the CDR3: TGTGCCTGGAGAGGTTCCGGGCGGACTGAAGCTTTCTTT. This translates into CAWRGSGRTEAFF. The rearrangement links TRBV30 to TRBJ1-1, with D hard to call. Germline CDR1 and CDR2: GTSNPN and SVGIG (reference sequence). Trimming removed 3 bases at V and 5 bases at J, with 13 bases between. CDR3 length: 13 amino acids.

On this clone itself: Other DNA variants within this sample encode the same CDR3. The chain has TRBV18 and TRBJ1-2; D might be TRBD1 (6 bases). CDR3 length: 13 residues. Between the trimmed V and J ends, which lost 3 bases and 4 bases, there was a span of 9 bases. Germline CDR1 KGHSH, CDR2 LQKENI. The CDR3, as DNA: TGTGCCAGCTCACCGGAGGGGGGCTATGGCTACACCTTC. Translated, it gives CASSPEGGYGYTF.

The chain combines TRBV30 with TRBJ2-6; tentative D call: TRBD1 (5 bases). Germline loops: CDR1 GTSNPN, CDR2 SVGIG (reference sequence). Trimming shortened V by 2 bases and J by 1 base, and 6 bases separated the two germline ends. The CDR3 has 14 residues. CDR3 nucleotides: TGTGCCTGGAGTAAGGGGTCTGGGGCCAACGTCCTGACTTTC. It encodes CAWSKGSGANVLTF.

This chain joins TRBV14 and TRBJ1-2; D uncertain. Germline V gives CDR1 SGHDN, CDR2 FVKESK. The V gene lost 0 bases and the J gene lost 8 bases, with 13 bases spanning the gap. The CDR3 contains 14 residues. The CDR3 here is CASSQDFVIGGYTF. CDR3 bases: TGTGCCAGCAGCCAAGATTTCGTCATCGGGGGCTACACCTTC.

A single count supports this clone. This rearrangement joins TRBV29-1 to TRBJ2-7; TRBD2 is a possible D gene (5 bases). Germline V CDR1 and CDR2: SQVTM, ANQGSEA. Trimming removed 4 bases at V and 5 bases at J, with 9 bases between. CDR3 length: 11 amino acids. The CDR3 here is CSVGFGNEQYF. The CDR3 bases are TGCAGCGTTGGATTCGGGAACGAGCAGTACTTC.

The V gene is TRBV28, the J gene TRBJ2-6; D remains ambiguous. In germline, CDR1 is MDHEN, CDR2 SYDVKM. The CDR3 is made up of 15 amino acids. V lost 1 base to trimming and J lost 0 bases, with 4 bases between them. This chain's CDR3 is CASSLYTSGANVLTF. The CDR3, as DNA: TGTGCCAGCAGTTTATATACCTCTGGGGCCAACGTCCTGACTTTC.

The chain employs TRBV7-3 and TRBJ1-1; 9 bases agree with TRBD1. V was pared by 1 base and J by 1 base, with 13 bases of the junction left unmatched. The CDR3 consists of 19 residues. The germline CDR1 and CDR2 sequences are SGHTA and FQGTGA. CDR3 DNA sequence: TGTGCCAGCAGCTTAAATGGGAGACAGGGGGGCGATCCGAACACTGAAGCTTTCTTT. Translation gives CASSLNGRQGGDPNTEAFF.

V is TRBV9 and J is TRBJ2-4, with TRBD2 matching over 9 bases. Germline V gene data show CDR1 as SGDLS and CDR2 as YYNGEE. The CDR3 totals 16 residues. Unmatched junction bases numbered 8, after V lost 0 bases and J lost 7 bases. The CDR3, as DNA: TGTGCCAGCAGCGTAGATAGTAGCGGGAGTATGAACATTCAGTACTTC. This encodes CASSVDSSGSMNIQYF.

In its sample, this clone was seen once. J is TRBJ2-3 and V is TRBV4-2; 10 bases are shared with TRBD2. V lost 0 bases and J lost 7; bases outside the gene matches: 1. The CDR3 is 14 residues long. Germline CDR1 reads LGHNA; CDR2 reads YNFKEQ. This CDR3 is CASSQETSGHTQYF. The CDR3 nucleotides read TGTGCCAGCAGCCAAGAGACTAGCGGGCATACGCAGTATTTT.

The CDR3 protein is CASSLEGRPVDEQYF. For the CDR3, the DNA is TGCGCCAGCAGCTTGGAGGGCCGGCCCGTGGACGAGCAGTACTTC. This sequence joins TRBV5-1 and TRBJ2-7; D gene unclear. This CDR3 comprises 15 residues. Per germline, CDR1 SGHRS and CDR2 YFSETQ. With 0 bases removed from V and 5 bases from J, the gap between germline ends came to 15 bases. Together with reference TRBV5-1 and TRBJ2-7, the CDR3 gives the full variable domain: KAGVTQTPRYLIKTRGQQVTLSCSPISGHRSVSWYQQTPGQGLQFLFEYFSETQRNKGNFPGRFSGRQFSNSRSEMNVSTLELGDSALYLCASSLEGRPVDEQYFGPGTRLTVT.

The rearrangement uses TRBV9 and TRBJ2-2; 12 bases align to TRBD2. Looked up from germline, CDR1 is SGDLS and CDR2 is YYNGEE. V was pared by 2 bases and J by 8 bases, with 4 bases of the junction left unmatched. The CDR3 has 15 residues. The CDR3 sequence is CASSVTSGRSGELFF. The CDR3 DNA reads TGTGCCAGCAGCGTGACTAGCGGGAGATCGGGGGAGCTGTTTTTT.

V and J are TRBV19 and TRBJ2-7; D is undetermined. This CDR3 region has 14 residues. CDR1 is LNHDA, CDR2 SQIVND, per germline (reference sequence). Trimming removed 1 base from V and 2 bases from J, with 9 bases in between. CDR3 in DNA: TGTGCCAGTAGTATAGCAACTACCCCCTACGAGCAGTACTTC. Encoded protein: CASSIATTPYEQYF.

V and J are TRBV28 and TRBJ2-7; TRBD2 might be the D (6 bases). Germline V gene sequence: CDR1 MDHEN, CDR2 SYDVKM. CDR3 length: 14 amino acids. V dropped 6 bases and J dropped 2 bases, with 14 bases sitting between them. The DNA for the CDR3 is TGTGCCAGCAGCGACGCTAGCGCCGCCTACGAGCAGTACTTC. Encoded protein: CASSDASAAYEQYF.

The table lists this clone with a count of one. The chain couples TRBV28 to TRBJ2-1; D might be TRBD1 or TRBD2, each matching 5 bases. The CDR3 is made up of 16 amino acids. CDR1 is MDHEN and CDR2 is SYDVKM in the germline V gene. The V gene lost 7 bases and the J gene lost 8 bases, with 24 bases spanning the gap. CDR3 bases: TGTGCCAGCACCCCCACCGGGGCGGAAATCACCTATGAGCAGTTCTTC. Its protein is CASTPTGAEITYEQFF.

This chain uses TRBV7-9 with TRBJ2-7; D remains ambiguous. The V end lost 4 bases, the J end lost 0 bases, and 10 bases lay between the germline ends. Germline V lookup: CDR1 SEHNR, CDR2 FQNEAQ (reference sequence). The CDR3 sequence is 14 residues long. CDR3 sequence reads: CASSSLRGSYEQYF. Here the CDR3 DNA reads TGTGCCAGCAGCTCTCTCCGAGGCTCCTACGAGCAGTACTTC. The full variable domain, with the rest looked up from reference TRBV7-9 and TRBJ2-7, is DTGVSQNPRHKITKRGQNVTFRCDPISEHNRLYWYRQTLGQGPEFLTYFQNEAQLEKSRLLSDRFSAERPKGSFSTLEIQRTEQGDSAMYLCASSSLRGSYEQYFGPGTRLTVT.

The CDR3 region is CASSPTAGELFF. Written as DNA, the CDR3 is TGTGCCAGCAGCCCGACCGCCGGGGAGCTGTTTTTT. V usage is TRBV14 and J usage is TRBJ2-2; D gene uncertain. Germline CDR1 and CDR2: SGHDN and FVKESK. The CDR3 spans 12 residues. V lost 4 bases, J lost 6 bases, and 6 bases lay in between.